A selection of T cell receptor beta chains follows, all from one sample in a study of blood T cell repertoires in COVID-19. Clones were sequenced by immunoSEQ multiplex PCR, and TCRdb holds only the in-frame ones, with some missing. The table records 130,000 to 150,000 clones, 85% to 90% of them present only once. Sequenced sample: PBMCs or T cells enriched from blood (not recorded which). The receptors come from a man aged 60 to 69 who had recovered from COVID-19. Each CDR3 is given with its conserved first and last residue. The D gene is left open where the match is weak. Part of the rows lack a size; the others show once, few, many or a class for expanded clones.

>TRBD1|TRBV5-1|-|TRBJ1-1|15
TGCGCCAGCAATCCTGGAGGGACAGGGAGCACTGAAGCTTTCTTT
CASNPGGTGSTEAFF
>TRBD1|TRBV9|few|TRBJ1-3|16
TGTGCCAGCAGCGTCGACAGGGCTGCCGCTGGAAACACCATATATTTT
CASSVDRAAAGNTIYF
>-|TRBV28|-|TRBJ1-1|13
TGTGCCAGCGGTCGGGGGATGAACACTGAAGCTTTCTTT
CASGRGMNTEAFF
>-|TRBV5-1|-|TRBJ1-2|14
TGCGCCAGCAGCGTACAAAACAGGAACTATGGCTACACCTTC
CASSVQNRNYGYTF
>-|TRBV4-1|-|TRBJ1-1|15
TGCGCCAGCAGCCATGGGGCACACATGAACACTGAAGCTTTCTTT
CASSHGAHMNTEAFF
>TRBD2|TRBV9|-|TRBJ2-1|15
TGTGCCAGCAGCCCCAGCGGGGGACCCTACAATGAGCAGTTCTTC
CASSPSGGPYNEQFF
>TRBD1|TRBV3-1/TRBV3-2|-|TRBJ2-7|16
TGTGCCAGCAGCCCGGATCTACAGGGGGTAACCTACGAGCAGTACTTC
CASSPDLQGVTYEQYF
>TRBD1|TRBV7-9|-|TRBJ2-2|16
TGTGCCAGCAGCATCCGAAGGGGGCAGGACACCGGGGAGCTGTTTTTT
CASSIRRGQDTGELFF
>TRBD1|TRBV5-1|-|TRBJ2-7|15
TGCGCCAGCAGCCAACAAGGACAGGGATTTTTCGAGCAGTACTTC
CASSQQGQGFFEQYF
>TRBD2|TRBV6-5|-|TRBJ2-5|12
TGTGCCAGCAGTTTAGCGGGAGAGACCCAGTACTTC
CASSLAGETQYF
>-|TRBV6-5|-|TRBJ2-1|13
TGTGCCAGCAGCCAATGGACAGCCTATGAGCAGTTCTTC
CASSQWTAYEQFF
>-|TRBV20-1|-|TRBJ2-7|14
TGCAGTGCAAGTAGCGGTAGGCAGTCCTACGAGCAGTACTTC
CSASSGRQSYEQYF
>-|TRBV6-2/TRBV6-3|-|TRBJ2-7|13
TGTGCCAGCAGTCCGGACAGAATCTACGAGCAGTACTTC
CASSPDRIYEQYF
>-|TRBV19|-|TRBJ1-5|16
TGTGCCAGTAGTAAGGCGGGGGGGGTAAGCAATCAGCCCCAGCATTTT
CASSKAGGVSNQPQHF
>-|TRBV4-1|-|TRBJ2-5|13
TGCGCCAGCAGCTGGGACACAGCGAGACCGGAGTACTTC
CASSWDTARPEYF
>TRBD2|TRBV7-9|-|TRBJ2-5|15
TGTGCCAGCAGTAAGGGACTAGCGGGCCAAGAGACCCAGTACTTC
CASSKGLAGQETQYF
>TRBD1|TRBV2|-|TRBJ2-7|12
TGTGCCACAGGACAGGACCACTACGAGCAGTACTTC
CATGQDHYEQYF
>TRBD1|TRBV18|-|TRBJ1-2|15
TGTGCCAGCTCAACGGGACAGGGAAGTAAGGATGGCTACACCTTC
CASSTGQGSKDGYTF
>TRBD1|TRBV15|-|TRBJ2-1|16
TGTGCCACCAGCAGTAATCAGGGGGCCTCCTACAATGAGCAGTTCTTC
CATSSNQGASYNEQFF
>-|TRBV14|-|TRBJ1-2|15
TGTGCCAGCAGCCAAGATTTGTCAGGGTTTGGGGGCTACACCTTC
CASSQDLSGFGGYTF
>-|TRBV30|-|TRBJ2-3|13
TGTGCCTGGAGACGGGGGGCCCCCGATACGCAGTATTTT
CAWRRGAPDTQYF
>-|TRBV20-1|-|TRBJ2-7|14
TGCAGTGCTAGTCGGGACACAAGCTCCTACGAGCAGTACTTC
CSASRDTSSYEQYF
>TRBD1|TRBV7-8|-|TRBJ2-6|20
TGTGCCAGCAGCCCCCTCCGAGGACAGGGGTCCCGCTCTGGGGCCAACGTCCTGACTTTC
CASSPLRGQGSRSGANVLTF
>TRBD1|TRBV7-8|-|TRBJ1-1|16
TGTGCCAGCAGCCCTAACCTCGGGACAGGGGTTACTGAAGCTTTCTTT
CASSPNLGTGVTEAFF
>TRBD1|TRBV2|-|TRBJ1-2|16
TGTGCCAGCAGTGTTCGTGGGACAGGTATTCGAGGTGGCTACACCTTC
CASSVRGTGIRGGYTF
>-|TRBV28|-|TRBJ2-7|14
TGTGCCAGCAGTTTTGATGACTCATTCTACGAGCAGTACTTC
CASSFDDSFYEQYF
>-|TRBV7-2|-|TRBJ2-7|15
TGTGCCAGCAGCTTAAGTCTAGCGAAACCCTACGAGCAGTACTTC
CASSLSLAKPYEQYF
>TRBD2|TRBV3-1/TRBV3-2|-|TRBJ2-1|14
TGTGCCAGCAGCCCGACTAGCGGGAGGGAGCAGCAGTTCTTC
CASSPTSGREQQFF
>TRBD1|TRBV20-1|-|TRBJ2-5|14
TGCAGTGCTAGTCCACGAACAGGGGAAGAGACCCAGTACTTC
CSASPRTGEETQYF
>-|TRBV5-4|-|TRBJ1-4|17
TGTGCCAGCAGCTTGGATGGATCTGGGGGGGGGACTGAAAAACTGTTTTTT
CASSLDGSGGGTEKLFF
>-|TRBV6-6|-|TRBJ1-1|13
TGTGCCACCGCAAGTTTGGGGCACACTGAAGCTTTCTTT
CATASLGHTEAFF
>-|TRBV2|-|TRBJ1-5|15
TGTGCCAGCAGTGGGCAACTGAAGGGGTATCAGCCCCAGCATTTT
CASSGQLKGYQPQHF
>TRBD2|TRBV7-9|-|TRBJ2-7|15
TGTGCCAGCAGCTCTCGACTAGCGGGGGCCGTCGAGCAGTACTTC
CASSSRLAGAVEQYF
>-|TRBV25-1|-|TRBJ2-1|13
TGTGCCAGCAGACAGAGCTCCTACAATGAGCAGTTCTTC
CASRQSSYNEQFF
>-|TRBV4-2|-|TRBJ1-1|16
TGTGCCAGCAGCCAAGAATTAGTGCACCTGAACACTGAAGCTTTCTTT
CASSQELVHLNTEAFF
>-|TRBV4-1|-|TRBJ2-7|11
TGCGCCAGCAGTTTTAGAGGCGAGCAGTACTTC
CASSFRGEQYF
>-|TRBV5-1|-|TRBJ2-7|15
TGCGCCAGCAGCCCCGGTACTGGTACGGTCTTCGAGCAGTACTTC
CASSPGTGTVFEQYF
>TRBD1|TRBV19|once|TRBJ2-7|16
TGTGCCAGTAGTCCACCCGGGACAGGGGGCACCTACGAGCAGTACTTC
CASSPPGTGGTYEQYF
>TRBD1|TRBV19|-|TRBJ2-7|15
TGTGCCAGTAGTATGGGACAGGGGCAAACCTACGAGCAGTACTTC
CASSMGQGQTYEQYF
>-|TRBV5-1|-|TRBJ1-4|13
TGCGCCAGCAGCTTTTCAGGGGATGAAAAACTGTTTTTT
CASSFSGDEKLFF
>TRBD1|TRBV27|-|TRBJ1-2|11
TGTGCCAGCCAGGGGGTAGCTGGCTACACCTTC
CASQGVAGYTF
>TRBD2|TRBV10-3|-|TRBJ2-7|14
TGTGCCATCAGTGGGCAGGGACTAGCCTACGAGCAGTACTTC
CAISGQGLAYEQYF
>-|TRBV29-1|-|TRBJ1-1|13
TGCAGCGTTGATGAGGGTTATGACACTGAAGCTTTCTTT
CSVDEGYDTEAFF
>-|TRBV29-1|few|TRBJ2-1|12
TGCAGCGTTGAAGATCTTGGAGATGAGCAGTTCTTC
CSVEDLGDEQFF
>-|TRBV2|-|TRBJ2-7|13
TGTGCCAGCAGTGTGTCATTCACCTACGAGCAGTACTTC
CASSVSFTYEQYF
>-|TRBV7-6|-|TRBJ1-6|13
TGTGCCAGCAGCTTAGCAGCAAATTCACCCCTCCACTTT
CASSLAANSPLHF
>TRBD2|TRBV30|-|TRBJ2-1|13
TGTGCCTGGAGTGTACAAGGGGCGGGAGCTGGGTTCTTC
CAWSVQGAGAGFF
>TRBD2|TRBV9|-|TRBJ2-7|15
TGTGCCAGCAGCGTAGCACTAGCGGGACCTTACGAGCAGTACTTC
CASSVALAGPYEQYF
>-|TRBV29-1|-|TRBJ2-1|16
TGCAGCGCCGGACGTCTTACAGGGATTACCTACAATGAGCAGTTCTTC
CSAGRLTGITYNEQFF
>TRBD1|TRBV27|-|TRBJ2-5|15
TGTGCCAGCAGTCCGGGACAGGGACTTGCGGAGACCCAGTACTTC
CASSPGQGLAETQYF
>-|TRBV7-9|-|TRBJ1-6|14
TGTGCCAGCAGCCTCGGCAGGGAATTTTCACCCCTCCACTTT
CASSLGREFSPLHF
>-|TRBV27|-|TRBJ2-5|14
TGTGCCAGCAGTTTATCTGTCGGCCAAGAGACCCAGTACTTC
CASSLSVGQETQYF
>TRBD1|TRBV9|-|TRBJ1-6|15
TGTGCCAGCAGCCCAATAGACAGGGCTGCCTCACCCCTCCACTTT
CASSPIDRAASPLHF
>-|TRBV10-3|-|TRBJ1-4|14
TGTGCCATCAGTGACAGTGTTCGTGGTGAAAAACTGTTTTTT
CAISDSVRGEKLFF
>-|TRBV6-5|-|TRBJ1-1|14
TGTGCCAGCAGTCTTCGACAGCCGAACACTGAAGCTTTCTTT
CASSLRQPNTEAFF
>-|TRBV10-1|few|TRBJ2-5|13
TGCGCCAGCAGTGAAGGACATCAAGAGACCCAGTACTTC
CASSEGHQETQYF
>TRBD2|TRBV9|-|TRBJ2-2|17
TGTGCCAGCAGCGTAGCCCCGACTAGCCGAAACACCGGGGAGCTGTTTTTT
CASSVAPTSRNTGELFF
>TRBD1|TRBV30|-|TRBJ1-6|16
TGTGCCTGGAGAGGGAAAGCAGGGGGCTCTTATTCACCCCTCCACTTT
CAWRGKAGGSYSPLHF
>-|TRBV3-1/TRBV3-2|-|TRBJ1-1|16
TGTGCCAGCAGCCCCTTATTAGGGGGTACGAACACTGAAGCTTTCTTT
CASSPLLGGTNTEAFF
>-|TRBV7-9|-|TRBJ1-6|15
TGTGCCAGCAGCCCCTCTGGAGGAAATAATTCACCCCTCCACTTT
CASSPSGGNNSPLHF